One and the same sample provided the 5 T cell receptor beta chains below, sequenced in a study of T cell responses to AZD1222 COVID-19 vaccine. Measured with immunoSEQ multiplex PCR; TCRdb has only the in-frame clones, and not every one. The data contain 130,000 or so clones, more than 85% of them singletons. The input for sequencing was peripheral blood, taken 28 days after the second AZD1222 dose. Receptors originate from an adult who received the AZD1222 COVID-19 vaccine.

This clone has only one observation. The V call is TRBV28, the J call TRBJ1-3, with a tentative D call TRBD1 (6 bases). The CDR3 is 14 amino acids. V dropped 4 bases and J dropped 3 bases, with 10 bases sitting between them. Germline V gene sequence: CDR1 MDHEN, CDR2 SYDVKM. The CDR3 region has the DNA TGTGCCAGCAGTTCACAGGGATTTGGAAACACCATATATTTT. Protein product: CASSSQGFGNTIYF.

This chain joins TRBV15 and TRBJ2-1; perhaps TRBD2 as D (5 bases). Germline V gene data show CDR1 as LNHNV and CDR2 as YYDKDF (reference sequence). The CDR3 totals 13 residues. The V end was cut by 5 bases, the J end by 1 base, with 6 bases between. For the CDR3, the DNA is TGTGCCACCAGCGGCGGGTCCTACAATGAGCAGTTCTTC. This sequence encodes CATSGGSYNEQFF.

The table lists this clone with a few counts. The rearrangement links TRBV7-9 to TRBJ1-1, with a tentative D call TRBD1 (6 bases). This CDR3 is 16 amino acids long. The V gene's germline CDR1 is SEHNR and CDR2 FQNEAQ (reference sequence). The V gene lost 2 bases and the J gene lost 4 bases, with 17 bases spanning the gap. CDR3 amino acids: CASSLRPGHSTTEAFF. CDR3 nucleotides: TGTGCCAGCAGCTTACGGCCGGGACACTCGACCACTGAAGCTTTCTTT. Looking up the rest from reference TRBV7-9 and TRBJ1-1 gives the full variable domain: DTGVSQNPRHKITKRGQNVTFRCDPISEHNRLYWYRQTLGQGPEFLTYFQNEAQLEKSRLLSDRFSAERPKGSFSTLEIQRTEQGDSAMYLCASSLRPGHSTTEAFFGQGTRLTVV.

V usage is TRBV4-3 and J usage is TRBJ2-2; TRBD1 or TRBD2 may be the D gene (6 bases each). The CDR3 runs to 16 residues. CDR1 is LGHNA and CDR2 is YSLEER in the germline V gene. V dropped 3 bases and J dropped 6 bases, with 17 bases sitting between them. The DNA for the CDR3 is TGCGCCAGCAGCCAGCGCGGGACACCTCATTCCGGGGAGCTGTTTTTT. As protein: CASSQRGTPHSGELFF.

The V call is TRBV4-2, the J call TRBJ2-3; 8 bases align to TRBD2. The J segment lost 2 bases and the V segment lost 0 bases, leaving 7 bases of the junction unmatched. This CDR3 contains 17 residues. Germline assignment: CDR1 LGHNA and CDR2 YNFKEQ. The CDR3 spells CASSQDPAGAPTDTQYF. The DNA for the CDR3 is TGTGCCAGCAGCCAAGATCCAGCGGGGGCCCCCACAGATACGCAGTATTTT.